Sequencing of this TCR beta chain was carried out in a study of T cell responses to AZD1222 COVID-19 vaccine. Generated by immunoSEQ multiplex PCR, the TCRdb table keeps only in-frame clones and is missing some. Among approximately 65,000 clones listed, 76% were seen once. V trimming: 4 bases; J trimming: 8 bases; junction bases outside the gene matches: 7. Per the germline V gene, CDR1 is MDHEN and CDR2 is SYDVKM. This CDR3 region has 15 residues. The rearrangement joins TRBV28 to TRBJ1-6; 8 bases are shared with TRBD1. The source material was peripheral blood, sampled on day 0 of AZD1222 vaccination. This TCR was recovered from an adult in good health. CDR3 region: CASSSTGTGYSPLHF. DNA for the CDR3: TGTGCCAGCAGTTCAACCGGGACAGGCTATTCACCCCTCCACTTT.